This is a list of T cell receptor beta chains from one sample in a study of CD8+ T cells in alopecia areata. Some clones are missing from TCRdb's copy, which holds only in-frame ones; the method was immunoSEQ multiplex PCR. This sample carries 150,000 to 200,000 clones, roughly 66% of them seen once, and the ten largest clones take approximately 1%. This sample comprised CD4+ T cells sorted from blood, obtained at week 24, from a patient treated with tofacitinib. The source is a human donor with alopecia areata. CDR3s include the opening cysteine and the closing phenylalanine or tryptophan. The D gene is left open where the match is weak. Clone size appears in some rows only: once, few, many, or a class for an expanded clone.

v_call	j_call	cdr3_length	clone_size	d_call	cdr3_aa	cdr3_nt
TRBV10-3	TRBJ2-1	13	few	.	CATGGTVDSEQFF	TGTGCCACTGGGGGGACGGTGGACTCAGAGCAGTTCTTC
TRBV2	TRBJ2-5	13	.	.	CASRVEGRETQYF	TGTGCCAGCAGGGTTGAAGGCCGGGAGACCCAGTACTTC
TRBV29-1	TRBJ2-3	13	.	.	CSVGWGNTDTQYF	TGCAGCGTTGGGTGGGGCAACACAGATACGCAGTATTTT
TRBV27	TRBJ1-1	11	once	.	CASGTGSEAFF	TGTGCCAGCGGAACAGGTTCTGAAGCTTTCTTT
TRBV20-1	TRBJ1-4	11	.	.	CSGAVSDHLFF	TGCAGTGGGGCCGTTTCCGATCACCTGTTTTTT
TRBV29-1	TRBJ1-2	12	.	.	CSVEGLLGGYTF	TGCAGCGTAGAGGGCCTGCTGGGGGGCTACACCTTC
TRBV6-6	TRBJ1-2	14	.	.	CASTRLGGGYGYTF	TGTGCCAGTACCCGGTTGGGGGGAGGCTATGGCTACACCTTC
TRBV6-6	TRBJ1-2	13	.	.	CASVRAGTYGYTF	TGTGCCAGTGTAAGGGCGGGGACGTATGGCTACACCTTC
TRBV2	TRBJ2-5	13	.	.	CASSEDVGVEQYF	TGTGCCAGCAGTGAAGATGTTGGGGTTGAGCAGTACTTC
TRBV30	TRBJ1-2	12	.	.	CAWSVLSYGYTF	TGTGCCTGGAGTGTTCTATCGTATGGCTACACCTTC
TRBV29-1	TRBJ2-5	13	.	TRBD1	CSVEVQGVGTQYF	TGCAGCGTTGAAGTACAGGGGGTAGGGACCCAGTACTTC
TRBV27	TRBJ2-5	15	.	.	CASSRVGAMMKTQYF	TGTGCCAGCAGCCGTGTGGGGGCGATGATGAAGACCCAGTACTTC
TRBV4-1	TRBJ1-1	15	.	TRBD1	CASSESGTGITEAFF	TGCGCCAGCAGCGAGTCCGGGACAGGAATAACTGAAGCTTTCTTT
TRBV20-1	TRBJ2-5	11	.	.	CSAPEQETQYF	TGCAGTGCCCCTGAGCAAGAGACCCAGTACTTC
TRBV27	TRBJ1-5	16	once	TRBD1	CASSGQGVLSNQPQHF	TGTGCCAGCAGTGGACAGGGGGTATTGAGCAATCAGCCCCAGCATTTT
TRBV30	TRBJ1-1	12	.	.	CAWSVSRTEAFF	TGTGCCTGGAGTGTATCGAGGACTGAAGCTTTCTTT
TRBV30	TRBJ2-4	13	.	TRBD2	CAWSPGGRNIQYF	TGTGCCTGGAGTCCGGGGGGGAGAAACATTCAGTACTTC
TRBV6-1	TRBJ1-5	14	.	TRBD1	CASIQTGFNQPQHF	TGTGCCAGCATTCAGACAGGGTTTAATCAGCCCCAGCATTTT
TRBV29-1	TRBJ2-5	12	.	.	CSVRQLQETQYF	TGCAGCGTCCGACAGCTACAAGAGACCCAGTACTTC
TRBV29-1	TRBJ1-1	12	.	.	CSVAGGGTEAFF	TGCAGCGTTGCGGGAGGTGGCACTGAAGCTTTCTTT
TRBV7-3	TRBJ1-2	14	few	TRBD1	CASTEPGTEDGYTF	TGTGCCAGCACCGAACCGGGGACAGAAGATGGCTACACCTTC
TRBV6-5	TRBJ1-2	12	.	.	CASSSSVGGYTF	TGTGCCAGCAGCAGCTCCGTTGGTGGCTACACCTTC
TRBV29-1	TRBJ2-6	14	.	.	CSVDGASGANVLTF	TGCAGCGTTGATGGAGCCTCTGGGGCCAACGTCCTGACTTTC
TRBV27	TRBJ2-6	14	.	.	CASSPMTWANVLTF	TGTGCCAGCAGTCCAATGACCTGGGCCAACGTCCTGACTTTC
TRBV29-1	TRBJ2-2	12	.	.	CSVVSYTGELFF	TGCAGCGTTGTCAGCTACACCGGGGAGCTGTTTTTT
TRBV6-5	TRBJ2-7	14	.	.	CATPGRVGYYEQYF	TGTGCCACCCCCGGTCGGGTAGGATACTACGAGCAGTACTTC
TRBV7-2	TRBJ2-3	18	.	TRBD2	CASSLANLAGGVTDTQYF	TGTGCCAGCAGCTTAGCGAATTTGGCGGGGGGCGTCACAGATACGCAGTATTTT
TRBV27	TRBJ2-5	15	.	.	CASSLGQGVGGTQYF	TGTGCCAGCAGTTTGGGGCAGGGTGTCGGCGGGACCCAGTACTTC
TRBV27	TRBJ1-1	15	.	.	CASSEDRLRSERAFF	TGTGCCAGCAGTGAAGATCGACTAAGATCGGAGAGGGCTTTCTTT
TRBV11-1	TRBJ1-1	13	many	.	CASSLSTGAEAFF	TGTGCCAGCAGCTTAAGTACAGGAGCTGAAGCTTTCTTT
TRBV29-1	TRBJ1-2	13	.	TRBD1	CSGYRGPVSGYTF	TGCAGCGGATACAGGGGACCTGTGTCTGGCTACACCTTC
TRBV4-3	TRBJ2-3	15	.	TRBD2	CASSPTSGGTDTQYF	TGCGCCAGCAGCCCAACTAGCGGGGGCACAGATACGCAGTATTTT
TRBV5-6	TRBJ1-2	13	.	.	CASSWWQGRGYTF	TGTGCCAGCAGCTGGTGGCAGGGAAGGGGCTACACCTTC
TRBV10-3	TRBJ2-3	15	few	.	CAIEGGGEISRTQYF	TGTGCCATCGAGGGTGGGGGCGAAATTTCCCGTACGCAGTATTTT
TRBV18	TRBJ2-6	16	.	.	CASSPPIGSGANVLTF	TGTGCCAGCTCACCACCGATTGGCTCTGGGGCCAACGTCCTGACTTTC
TRBV18	TRBJ2-1	17	.	.	CASSPGTVDMLYNEQFF	TGTGCCAGCTCACCGGGGACTGTGGACATGCTCTACAATGAGCAGTTCTTC
TRBV6-1	TRBJ2-5	15	few	TRBD1	CASTQGGQRKETQYF	TGTGCCAGCACCCAAGGGGGACAGAGAAAAGAGACCCAGTACTTC
TRBV27	TRBJ1-2	14	.	.	CASSLGRGAYGYTF	TGTGCCAGCAGTTTAGGCAGGGGAGCCTATGGCTACACCTTC
TRBV2	TRBJ2-4	15	.	.	CASRDSLSDKNIQYF	TGTGCCAGCAGGGACAGCCTATCTGACAAAAACATTCAGTACTTC
TRBV29-1	TRBJ2-3	14	few	TRBD2	CSVEARGKPDTQYF	TGCAGCGTTGAAGCGCGGGGGAAGCCAGATACGCAGTATTTT
TRBV5-6	TRBJ2-3	16	few	.	CASSIPIQGGTDTQYF	TGTGCCAGCAGCATACCGATACAGGGAGGCACAGATACGCAGTATTTT
TRBV29-1	TRBJ1-1	13	.	.	CSVAGMLKTEAFF	TGCAGCGTAGCAGGGATGTTAAAGACTGAAGCTTTCTTT
TRBV18	TRBJ2-5	14	.	.	CASSPPTAPETQYF	TGTGCCAGCTCACCACCCACCGCCCCAGAGACCCAGTACTTC
TRBV29-1	TRBJ1-1	14	.	.	CSVVEGALNTEAFF	TGCAGCGTTGTAGAAGGGGCCCTGAACACTGAAGCTTTCTTT
TRBV29-1	TRBJ1-4	13	once	TRBD1	CSANRGGSEKLFF	TGCAGTGCAAACAGGGGGGGATCTGAAAAACTGTTTTTT
TRBV4-1	TRBJ2-3	18	.	.	CASSQGPDRSDRRDTQYF	TGCGCCAGCAGCCAAGGCCCTGACAGATCGGACCGGCGTGATACGCAGTATTTT
TRBV29-1	TRBJ2-3	13	.	.	CSVAPTSTDTQYF	TGCAGCGTTGCCCCGACTAGCACAGATACGCAGTATTTT
TRBV5-1	TRBJ2-1	13	.	.	CASSPNQDNEQFF	TGCGCCAGCAGCCCGAACCAGGACAATGAGCAGTTCTTC